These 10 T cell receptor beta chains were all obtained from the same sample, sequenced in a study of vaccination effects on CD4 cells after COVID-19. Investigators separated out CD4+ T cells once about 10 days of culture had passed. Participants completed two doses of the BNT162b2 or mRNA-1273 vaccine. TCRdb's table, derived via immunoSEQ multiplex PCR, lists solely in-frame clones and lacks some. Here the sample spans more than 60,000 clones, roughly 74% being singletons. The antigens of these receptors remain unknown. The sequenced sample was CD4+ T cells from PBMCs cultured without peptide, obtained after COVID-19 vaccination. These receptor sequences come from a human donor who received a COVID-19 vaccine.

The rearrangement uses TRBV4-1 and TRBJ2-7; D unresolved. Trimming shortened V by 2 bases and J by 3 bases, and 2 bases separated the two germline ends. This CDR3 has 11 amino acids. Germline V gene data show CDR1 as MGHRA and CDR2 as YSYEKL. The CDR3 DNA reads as TGCGCCAGCAGCCAATTCTACGAGCAGTACGTC. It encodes CASSQFYEQYV.

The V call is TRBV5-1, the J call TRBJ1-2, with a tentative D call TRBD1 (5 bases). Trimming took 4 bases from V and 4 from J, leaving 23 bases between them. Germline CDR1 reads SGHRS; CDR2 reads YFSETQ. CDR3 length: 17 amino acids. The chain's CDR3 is CASSLSTAPRSTYGYTF. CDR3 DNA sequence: TGCGCCAGCAGCCTATCGACAGCCCCCAGATCGACCTATGGCTACACCTTC.

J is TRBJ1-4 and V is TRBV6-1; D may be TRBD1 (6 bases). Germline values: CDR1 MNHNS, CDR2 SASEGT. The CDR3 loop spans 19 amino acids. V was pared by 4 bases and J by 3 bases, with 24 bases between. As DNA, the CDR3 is TGTGCCAGCAGTGTGGCGGGGTGGCCAGGGGAGTCGGCTAATGAAAAACTGTTTTTT. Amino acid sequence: CASSVAGWPGESANEKLFF.

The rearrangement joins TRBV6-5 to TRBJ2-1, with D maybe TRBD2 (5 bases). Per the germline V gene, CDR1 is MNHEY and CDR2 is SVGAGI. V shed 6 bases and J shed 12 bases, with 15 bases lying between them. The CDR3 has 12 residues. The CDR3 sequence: CASSAGESGQFF. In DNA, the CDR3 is TGTGCCAGCAGCGCCGGGGAGAGTGGGCAGTTCTTC.

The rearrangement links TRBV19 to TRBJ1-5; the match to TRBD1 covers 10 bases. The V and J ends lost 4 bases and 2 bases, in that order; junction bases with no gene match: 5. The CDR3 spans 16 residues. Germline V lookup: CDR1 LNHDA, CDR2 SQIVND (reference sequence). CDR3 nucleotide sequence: TGTGCCAGTAGTACAAGGACAGGGGGAGGCAATCAGCCCCAGCATTTT. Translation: CASSTRTGGGNQPQHF.

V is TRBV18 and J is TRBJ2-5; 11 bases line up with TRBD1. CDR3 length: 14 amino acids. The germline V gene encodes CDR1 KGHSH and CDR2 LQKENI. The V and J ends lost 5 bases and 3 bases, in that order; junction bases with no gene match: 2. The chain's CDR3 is CASSRDRGEETQYF. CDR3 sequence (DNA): TGTGCCAGCTCAAGGGACAGGGGGGAAGAGACCCAGTACTTC.

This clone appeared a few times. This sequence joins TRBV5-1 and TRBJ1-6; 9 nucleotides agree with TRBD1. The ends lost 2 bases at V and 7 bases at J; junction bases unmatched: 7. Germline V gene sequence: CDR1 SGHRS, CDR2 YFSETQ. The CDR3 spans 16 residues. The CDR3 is CASSLQGAIGNSPLHF. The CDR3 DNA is TGCGCCAGCAGCTTACAGGGGGCGATTGGGAATTCACCCCTCCACTTT.

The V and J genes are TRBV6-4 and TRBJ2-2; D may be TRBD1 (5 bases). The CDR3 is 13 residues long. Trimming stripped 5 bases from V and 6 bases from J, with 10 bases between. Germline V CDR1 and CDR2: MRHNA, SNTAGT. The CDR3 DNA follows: TGTGCCAGCAGTCCAGGGCCGGCCGGGGAGCTGTTTTTT. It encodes CASSPGPAGELFF.

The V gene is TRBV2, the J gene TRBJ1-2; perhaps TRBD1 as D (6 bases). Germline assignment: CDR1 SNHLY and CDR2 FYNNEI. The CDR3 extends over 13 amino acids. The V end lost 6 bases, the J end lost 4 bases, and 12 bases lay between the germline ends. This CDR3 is CASRRQESYGYTF. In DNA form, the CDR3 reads TGTGCCAGCAGGAGACAGGAGAGCTATGGCTACACCTTC. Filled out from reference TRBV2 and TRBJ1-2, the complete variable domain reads EPEVTQTPSHQVTQMGQEVILRCVPISNHLYFYWYRQILGQKVEFLVSFYNNEISEKSEIFDDQFSVERPDGSNFTLKIRSTKLEDSAMYFCASRRQESYGYTFGSGTRLTVV.

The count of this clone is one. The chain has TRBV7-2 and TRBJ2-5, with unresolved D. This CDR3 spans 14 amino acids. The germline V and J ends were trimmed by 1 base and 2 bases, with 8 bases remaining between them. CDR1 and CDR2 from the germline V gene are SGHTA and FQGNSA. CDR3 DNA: TGTGCCAGCAGCTTAGTTGTACAGCAAGAGACCCAGTACTTC. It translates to CASSLVVQQETQYF.